This TCR beta chain comes out of a study of T-cell reconstitution after alpha-beta-depleted transplantation in children. Preparation of the TCRbeta library was carried out with unique molecular identifiers. TCRdb analysed the PCR reads with MiXCR anew, one entry per CDR3 protein. Here the sample spans a few hundred thousand distinct CDR3 sequences, 10% to 15% being singletons. The CDR3 sequence is 14 residues long. CDR1 is SGHNT and CDR2 is YYREEE in the germline V gene (reference sequence). V lost 5 bases, J lost 1 base, and 10 bases lay in between. This clonotype was seen a handful of times. The TCR sequence derives from a male patient younger than 18 who had a stem cell transplant for acute myeloid leukemia, so the T cells may come from the graft donor. The source material was PBMCs, mostly from graft donor cells, sampled 360 days after TCRalphabeta/CD19-depleted stem cell transplant. This chain connects TRBV5-4 to TRBJ1-3, with D perhaps matching TRBD1 (5 bases). The CDR3 bases are TGTGCCAGCAGGCCTAGGGGTTCTGGAAACACCATATATTTT. Translated, it gives CASRPRGSGNTIYF.